The 30 T cell receptor beta chains reported below all come from one sample, sequenced in a study of low-dose radiotherapy and immunotherapy resistance in tumors. The time point denotes: before trial treatment. Priming of first-strand cDNA relied on TRAV- and TRBV-specific primers (covering alpha and beta chains). TCRs were put through 15 to 25 PCR cycles of amplification with Phusion. A constant-region primer and the V-primer adapter served as the primer pair. Each CDR3 protein gets one entry after TCRdb re-called the reads with MiXCR. In the table there are about 64,000 distinct CDR3 sequences, around 27% of which are singletons. The sequences come from PBMCs, collected before treatment. These receptors were taken from a male donor with rectosigmoid adenocarcinoma.

The table lists this clonotype with many counts. The rearrangement links TRBV19 to TRBJ2-1, with 8 bases identical to TRBD2. CDR1 is LNHDA and CDR2 is SQIVND in the germline V gene (reference sequence). CDR3 size: 16 residues. Trimming took 5 bases from V and 5 from J; bases not matched to a gene: 11. CDR3 amino acids: CASSSPSGQSNNEQFF. CDR3 DNA: TGTGCCAGTAGTTCGCCTAGCGGGCAATCTAACAATGAGCAGTTCTTC.

In its sample, this clonotype was seen many times. The rearrangement links TRBV7-9 to TRBJ2-5; 10 bases map to TRBD1. This CDR3 is built from 15 residues. The V segment lost 4 bases and the J segment 2 bases; nucleotides outside the gene matches: 4. Germline CDR1 is SEHNR and CDR2 is FQNEAQ (reference sequence). CDR3 sequence reads: CASSSRGQGQETQYF. The DNA for the CDR3 is TGTGCCAGCAGCTCAAGGGGACAGGGGCAAGAGACCCAGTACTTC.

The chain is built from TRBV28 and TRBJ2-5; D may be TRBD1 (6 bases). Germline assignment: CDR1 MDHEN and CDR2 SYDVKM. V lost 2 bases to trimming and J lost 2 bases, with 18 bases between them. This CDR3 spans 17 amino acids. CDR3 sequence: CASSLKTGFNIQETQYF. The CDR3 nucleotides are TGTGCCAGCAGTTTAAAGACAGGTTTTAACATTCAAGAGACCCAGTACTTC.

This clonotype was observed many times. The gene calls are TRBV10-3 and TRBJ2-5; 9 bases are shared with TRBD1. With 11 bases clipped from V and 3 bases from J, the junction kept 7 bases outside the gene matches. Germline CDR1 reads ENHRY; CDR2 reads SYGVKD. This CDR3 is 13 amino acids long. The CDR3 loop reads CALRRTGEETQYF. DNA of the CDR3: TGTGCCTTGCGACGGACAGGGGAAGAGACCCAGTACTTC.

This clonotype was seen at least ten times. V gene TRBV7-2 combines with J gene TRBJ2-4, with 7 nucleotides matching TRBD1. V lost 5 bases and J lost 6; bases outside the gene matches: 7. CDR3 length equals 14 residues. Per the germline V gene, CDR1 is SGHTA and CDR2 is FQGNSA. The CDR3 DNA sequence: TGTGCCAGCAGCCAAGGGGACAGAACAAACATTCAGTACTTC. Residues: CASSQGDRTNIQYF.

This chain joins TRBV2 and TRBJ2-7; tentatively, D is TRBD1 (5 bases). The CDR3 has 11 residues. From germline, CDR1 is SNHLY and CDR2 FYNNEI. The germline V and J ends were trimmed by 6 bases and 7 bases, with 10 bases remaining between them. Written as DNA, the CDR3 is TGTGCCAGCAGCACTCAGGGAGAGCAGTACTTC. It specifies CASSTQGEQYF.

This clonotype was found many times. V gene TRBV18 combines with J gene TRBJ2-3, with TRBD1 identical over 9 bases. CDR1 is KGHSH and CDR2 is LQKENI in the germline V gene. CDR3 length: 16 residues. After removal of 0 bases from V and 2 bases from J, the junction contained 3 bases not matched to a gene. The CDR3 DNA is TGTGCCAGCTCACCACCGACAGGGGGTCCCACAGATACGCAGTATTTT. It is translated as CASSPPTGGPTDTQYF. Based on the CDR3 plus reference TRBV18 and TRBJ2-3, the full variable domain is NAGVMQNPRHLVRRRGQEARLRCSPMKGHSHVYWYRQLPEEGLKFMVYLQKENIIDESGMPKERFSAEFPKEGPSILRIQQVVRGDSAAYFCASSPPTGGPTDTQYFGPGTRLTVL.

Details on this clonotype: With a much larger clone just one base away, this may be a read error. The rearrangement joins TRBV3-1 to TRBJ2-1; D not certain. Germline CDR1 LGHDT, CDR2 YNNKEL (reference sequence). Trimming shortened V by 7 bases and J by 13 bases, and 20 bases separated the two germline ends. This CDR3 is built from 13 residues. CDR3 region: CASNLGIEETQFF. In nucleotides, the CDR3 is TGTGCCAGCAACCTGGGGATAGAGGAGACCCAGTTCTTC.

This rearrangement joins TRBV29-1 to TRBJ1-1; D perhaps matches TRBD1 (6 bases). Trimming took 6 bases from V and 4 from J, leaving 15 bases between them. Germline CDR1 is SQVTM and CDR2 is ANQGSEA. The CDR3 length is 13 residues. Written as DNA, the CDR3 is TGCAGCGTCTCTCCAGGGGAGGGCACTGAAGCTTTCTTT. It translates to CSVSPGEGTEAFF. Complete variable domain (other parts from reference TRBV29-1 and TRBJ1-1): SAVISQKPSRDICQRGTSLTIQCQVDSQVTMMFWYRQQPGQSLTLIATANQGSEATYESGFVIDKFPISRPNLTFSTLTVSNMSPEDSSIYLCSVSPGEGTEAFFGQGTRLTVV.

The chain is built from TRBV10-3 and TRBJ2-1; 8 bases align to TRBD2. V trimming: 4 bases; J trimming: 5 bases; junction bases outside the gene matches: 10. Germline assignment: CDR1 ENHRY and CDR2 SYGVKD. The CDR3 extends over 16 amino acids. The CDR3 loop is CAISGGKAGVDNEQFF. The CDR3 region has the DNA TGTGCCATCAGTGGAGGGAAAGCGGGAGTCGACAATGAGCAGTTCTTC.

Remarks on this clonotype: A far larger clone is only one base removed, so a read error is likely. The V call is TRBV5-5, the J call TRBJ2-1; D is perhaps TRBD1 (6 bases). Germline V gene sequence: CDR1 SGHKS, CDR2 YYEKEE (reference sequence). The CDR3 is 16 amino acids. Trimming shortened V by 0 bases and J by 13 bases, and 23 bases separated the two germline ends. Here the CDR3 DNA reads TGTGCCAGCAGCTTGGGGGCAGGGGTGATTGGAGAGACCCAGTTCTTC. Its protein product is CASSLGAGVIGETQFF.

This clonotype was picked up many times. V is TRBV7-9 and J is TRBJ1-2; D is uncertain. This CDR3 has 12 amino acids. Trimming stripped 5 bases from V and 3 bases from J, with 7 bases between. The V gene's germline CDR1 is SEHNR and CDR2 FQNEAQ (reference sequence). CDR3 loop: CASSPLDYGYTF. The CDR3 DNA follows: TGTGCCAGCAGCCCACTGGACTATGGCTACACCTTC.

This clonotype appeared a few times. The V gene is TRBV29-1, the J gene TRBJ2-7, with 7 nucleotides matching TRBD1. V was clipped by 7 bases and J by 3 bases; unmatched bases: 9. From germline, CDR1 is SQVTM and CDR2 ANQGSEA. This CDR3 is 13 amino acids long. The CDR3 sequence is CSAETGMGYEQYF. The DNA of the CDR3 is TGCAGCGCTGAGACAGGGATGGGCTACGAGCAGTACTTC.

The V and J genes are TRBV27 and TRBJ2-1, with 14 positions matching TRBD2. The ends lost 2 bases at V and 7 bases at J; junction bases unmatched: 7. This CDR3 is built from 17 residues. Germline V gene sequence: CDR1 MNHEY, CDR2 SMNVEV (reference sequence). CDR3 nucleotide sequence: TGTGCCAGCAGTTTACGGACTAGCGGGGGGATAATAAATGAGCAGTTCTTC. Translation: CASSLRTSGGIINEQFF.

This clonotype has just a few counts. This likely reflects a read error, since a far larger clone is one base away. The chain couples TRBV20-1 to TRBJ2-1; no clear D. V lost 1 base to trimming and J lost 10 bases, with 20 bases between them. The CDR3 sequence is 15 residues long. CDR1 is DFQATT and CDR2 is SNEGSKA in the germline V gene (reference sequence). The CDR3 reads CSARGRYTVSYEQFF. In nucleotides, the CDR3 is TGCAGTGCTAGAGGCAGGTACACAGTCTCCTACGAGCAGTTCTTC.

The table lists this clonotype with many counts. V and J are TRBV4-1 and TRBJ2-7, with 8 bases aligning to TRBD1. Germline V lookup: CDR1 MGHRA, CDR2 YSYEKL. This CDR3 has 15 amino acids. V was clipped by 4 bases and J by 5 bases; unmatched bases: 10. Here the CDR3 DNA reads TGCGCCAGCAGCCGGTCCGGGACAGGAAGCAACGAGCAGTACTTC. Encoded protein: CASSRSGTGSNEQYF.

Many counts were recorded for this clonotype. The CDR3 sequence is CASSGDFSRVSTQYF. CDR3 coding DNA: TGTGCCAGCAGTGGAGACTTCAGCCGAGTGTCGACCCAGTACTTC. The V call is TRBV28, the J call TRBJ2-5; D gene unclear. This CDR3 region has 15 residues. V was clipped by 5 bases and J by 7 bases, with 20 bases between them. Germline V gene data show CDR1 as MDHEN and CDR2 as SYDVKM.

This rearrangement joins TRBV2 to TRBJ1-5; D is unresolved. The V gene lost 8 bases and the J gene lost 8 bases, with 19 bases spanning the gap. Germline V lookup: CDR1 SNHLY, CDR2 FYNNEI. The CDR3 totals 14 residues. The DNA for the CDR3 is TGTGCCAGCGCCGGAGTGATCAACGGAGAGCCCCAGCATTTT. This encodes CASAGVINGEPQHF.

This clonotype showed up many times. CDR3 residues: CASRSLADTNEQYF. The CDR3 DNA follows: TGCGCCAGCAGGTCTCTAGCTGATACTAACGAGCAGTACTTC. This rearrangement joins TRBV5-1 to TRBJ2-7; TRBD2 might be the D (5 bases). Germline-derived CDR1 and CDR2 are SGHRS and YFSETQ. The V end lost 5 bases, the J end lost 5 bases, and 17 bases lay between the germline ends. This CDR3 contains 14 residues.

The sample holds many counts of this clonotype. The chain couples TRBV4-1 to TRBJ2-5; 11 bases line up with TRBD2. Trimming cost V 4 bases and J 4 bases; bases outside gene matches: 14. CDR3 length: 18 residues. CDR1 and CDR2 (germline): MGHRA, YSYEKL. The CDR3: CASSLRLAGRPGGETQYF. CDR3 in DNA: TGCGCCAGCAGCCTACGACTAGCGGGACGGCCGGGAGGAGAGACCCAGTACTTC.

The chain uses TRBV10-3 and TRBJ1-5, with 9 positions matching TRBD1. Trimming cost V 3 bases and J 2 bases; bases outside gene matches: 5. Germline assignment: CDR1 ENHRY and CDR2 SYGVKD. The CDR3 is 16 amino acids. CDR3 sequence reads: CAISDIRDRGNQPQHF. The CDR3 DNA reads TGTGCCATCAGTGATATCCGGGACAGGGGCAATCAGCCCCAGCATTTT.

This clonotype was seen many times. The gene calls are TRBV7-9 and TRBJ2-1, with 10 bases that match TRBD2. The CDR3 contains 16 residues. Trimming took 6 bases from V and 8 from J; bases not matched to a gene: 13. CDR1 is SEHNR, CDR2 FQNEAQ, per germline (reference sequence). The CDR3 nucleotides are TGTGCCAGCAGTTCCCCAGAGCGGGGGGGCAAGGATGAGCAGTTCTTC. Encoded protein: CASSSPERGGKDEQFF.

In its sample, this clonotype was seen many times. The chain links TRBV6-2 or TRBV6-3 to TRBJ2-1; 7 bases map to TRBD2. Germline V gene sequence: CDR1 MNHEY, CDR2 SVGEGT. The CDR3 is made up of 17 amino acids. V gave up 2 bases and J gave up 3 bases; unmatched junction bases: 10. For the CDR3, the DNA is TGTGCCAGCAGTTACATTCGGGCGGGAGTTAACTACAATGAGCAGTTCTTC. It encodes CASSYIRAGVNYNEQFF.

The rearrangement uses TRBV28 and TRBJ1-1; maybe TRBD1 (6 bases). Trimming left V 8 bases short and J 5 bases short, with 12 bases between. Germline V gene data show CDR1 as MDHEN and CDR2 as SYDVKM. The CDR3 runs to 12 residues. CDR3 sequence: CASHTGTTEAFF. CDR3 in DNA: TGTGCCAGCCACACAGGGACGACTGAAGCTTTCTTT.

This clonotype was counted at least ten times. V usage is TRBV5-1 and J usage is TRBJ2-5; 8 nucleotides match TRBD1. The CDR3 length is 15 residues. Losses at the gene ends were 0 bases for V and 5 bases for J; bases not matched to a gene: 6. Germline CDR1 reads SGHRS; CDR2 reads YFSETQ. The CDR3 DNA sequence: TGCGCCAGCAGCTTGGGGACAGGGCAAGGGGAGACCCAGTACTTC. Its translation: CASSLGTGQGETQYF.

This clonotype was recorded many times. The chain is built from TRBV13 and TRBJ2-3; D gene unclear. CDR3 length: 18 amino acids. Germline lookup yields CDR1 PRHDT and CDR2 FYEKMQ (reference sequence). Trimming stripped 0 bases from V and 1 base from J, with 17 bases between. The CDR3 loop reads CASSLGHPGGTRTDTQYF. The CDR3 DNA is TGTGCCAGCAGCTTAGGACACCCCGGCGGTACCCGCACAGATACGCAGTATTTT.

The J gene is TRBJ2-3, the V gene TRBV20-1; 7 positions agree with TRBD2. The CDR3 runs 15 residues. Germline assignment: CDR1 DFQATT and CDR2 SNEGSKA (reference sequence). V gave up 4 bases and J gave up 2 bases; unmatched junction bases: 9. DNA of the CDR3: TGCAGTGCTACGAGACTAGCCACTCCCACAGATACGCAGTATTTT. The encoded protein is CSATRLATPTDTQYF.

V usage is TRBV5-1 and J usage is TRBJ2-7, with TRBD1 identical over 10 bases. With 4 bases clipped from V and 6 bases from J, the junction kept 10 bases outside the gene matches. This CDR3 is built from 15 residues. The germline V gene encodes CDR1 SGHRS and CDR2 YFSETQ. In DNA, the CDR3 is TGCGCCAGCAGCCCACTACCTGGGGACAGGGGCGAGCAGTACTTC. It translates to CASSPLPGDRGEQYF.

This chain links TRBV6-2 or TRBV6-3 with TRBJ2-7; the D gene is possibly TRBD2 (7 bases). CDR1 and CDR2 (germline): MNHEY, SVGEGT. The CDR3 contains 14 residues. Between the trimmed V and J ends, which lost 8 bases and 5 bases, there was a span of 19 bases. The CDR3 loop is CASGGGAVRDEQYF. CDR3 DNA: TGTGCCAGCGGAGGGGGGGCTGTCCGTGACGAGCAGTACTTC.

This clonotype was counted at least ten times. The chain recombines TRBV3-1 with TRBJ2-7; D remains unclear. Trimming shortened V by 4 bases and J by 0 bases, and 13 bases separated the two germline ends. The CDR3 loop spans 15 amino acids. Germline assignment: CDR1 LGHDT and CDR2 YNNKEL (reference sequence). CDR3 DNA sequence: TGTGCCAGCAGCCTCCAGTGGGCGACCTCCTACGAGCAGTACTTC. Translating gives CASSLQWATSYEQYF.